This T cell receptor beta chain came from a study of T cell repertoires in cytomegalovirus infection (dated by TCRdb to about 2019). At the level of the whole study: The peptide stimulations were aimed at well-studied HLA-B-restricted epitopes as well as recently identified HLA-C-restricted CMV epitopes, whose presentation resists viral immunomodulation. Because public TCR beta signatures pointed to carriage of CMV infection together with the matching HLA type, the HLA type of each donor mattered for the analysis. Results and caveats for the whole study, not just this receptor: The ex vivo response was dominated by HLA-C-restricted CMV-specific TCR beta clonotypes, and the single most frequent clonotype in two of eight donors was supplied by these HLA-C-restricted clonotypes. In both this cohort and an independent cohort of some 350 donors, the cumulative frequency of public TCR beta family members distinguished carriers of CMV infection plus the relevant HLA type.

The sequencing machine was an Illumina HiSeq 1500. The public reads were reprocessed in TCRdb via fastp at Q25 and MiXCR, keeping in-frame beta chains. Duplicate CDR3 protein sequences are folded into a single record with the most common DNA and genes. This sample is represented by about 110,000 distinct CDR3 sequences; roughly two fifths of them were singletons. About 76% of the sample is taken by the ten largest. The treatment or condition label of this sample denotes: in vitro stimulation with specific CMV peptide epitopes to enrich CMV-specific T cells. CDR1 and CDR2 are drawn from the germline V gene: SGHRS, YFSETQ. The CDR3 holds 14 amino acids from the cysteine to the phenylalanine. The read is trimmed to its CDR3 DNA, 42 bases read in frame from base 1. Trimming removed 4 bases from V and 3 bases from J, leaving 14 bases between the germline ends. The table lists this clonotype with many counts. What this receptor recognizes is not known. No qualities accompany the bases; no much larger clone lies one base away.

The sequencing used CD8+ T cells from cultured PBMCs, collected from culture after CMV antigen stimulation. Rearrangement joined TRBV5-1 to TRBJ2-7, with the D gene possibly TRBD1 or TRBD2, each one fitting 7 bases. The sequence came from a human donor in good health (CMV status not recorded). Some clones in this sample may be carry-over from other donors' samples. The DNA reads as follows: TGCGCCAGCAGCATCGGCAGGGGGGGCTACGAGCAGTACTTC. The resulting protein is CASSIGRGGYEQYF.